This passage covers 3 T cell receptor beta chains from one sample sequenced in a study of blood T cell repertoires in COVID-19. Sequenced by immunoSEQ multiplex PCR; TCRdb stores in-frame clones only, minus some. This sample carries about 250,000 clones, approximately 90% of them seen once, and the ten largest clones take about 3%. Input material: peripheral blood. Source of these receptors: a man younger than 35 with active or convalescent COVID-19.

J is TRBJ2-7 and V is TRBV28; TRBD1 aligns across 9 bases. In germline, CDR1 is MDHEN, CDR2 SYDVKM. This CDR3 spans 14 amino acids. J gave up 7 bases and V 3 bases, and 7 bases lay outside the gene matches. In DNA form, the CDR3 reads TGTGCCAGCAGTTTCGGACAGGGGCCTATGGAGCAGTACTTC. Translation: CASSFGQGPMEQYF. The variable domain in full, completed from reference TRBV28 and TRBJ2-7, reads DVKVTQSSRYLVKRTGEKVFLECVQDMDHENMFWYRQDPGLGLRLIYFSYDVKMKEKGDIPEGYSVSREKKERFSLILESASTNQTSMYLCASSFGQGPMEQYFGPGTRLTVT.

The rearrangement joins TRBV30 to TRBJ2-1, with D possibly TRBD1 on 5 matching bases. Germline V gene data show CDR1 as GTSNPN and CDR2 as SVGIG (reference sequence). The CDR3 has 13 amino acids. Trimming left V 5 bases short and J 10 bases short, with 18 bases between. CDR3 sequence (DNA): TGTGCCTGGGGGCGTAGTATGGGGCGCGAGCAGTTCTTC. It is translated as CAWGRSMGREQFF. Variable domain in full (rest from reference TRBV30 and TRBJ2-1): SQTIHQWPATLVQPVGSPLSLECTVEGTSNPNLYWYRQAAGRGLQLLFYSVGIGQISSEVPQNLSASRPQDRQFILSSKKLLLSDSGFYLCAWGRSMGREQFFGPGTRLTVL.

This clone was counted between two and nine times. The chain joins TRBV29-1 to TRBJ1-1; 7 nucleotides line up with TRBD1. V gave up 6 bases and J gave up 3 bases; unmatched junction bases: 7. CDR3 size: 13 residues. Germline CDR1 SQVTM, CDR2 ANQGSEA. The DNA of the CDR3 is TGCAGCGTCTTGTCAGGGGGGCACACTGAAGCTTTCTTT. It encodes CSVLSGGHTEAFF.